This TCR beta chain came from a study of OX40 agonist ivuxolimab in advanced cancers. Turning to the overall study: The costimulatory receptor OX40 (CD134) was targeted by ivuxolimab, a fully human IgG2 agonistic monoclonal antibody. Intravenous ivuxolimab was administered to patients every 2 weeks at six dose levels: 0.01, 0.1, 0.3, 1.5, 3 and 10 mg/kg. The paper describes the monotherapy dose-escalation part (N ≈ 50 patients) of the phase I trial of ivuxolimab. Peripheral TCRbeta sequencing aimed to test whether ivuxolimab altered TCR sequence diversity and caused clonal T-cell expansion. Among the 52 dose-escalation patients, approximately 20 had hepatocellular carcinoma, some 15 melanoma, 9 renal cell carcinoma and 9 head and neck cancer. Prior anti-PD-1, anti-PD-L1 or anti-CTLA-4 therapy was permitted, and checkpoint inhibitors had been received by roughly 42% of dose-escalation patients. The dose-escalation cohort was around 83% male with a mean age of roughly 62 years, ranging from about 23 to 85. Partial responses were achieved by three dose-escalation patients, of whom one had hepatocellular carcinoma and two had cutaneous melanoma.

Patients with a history of autoimmune disease or receiving systemic immunosuppression were excluded from the trial. Peripheral blood for TCR sequencing was drawn from every dose cohort at baseline, at cycle 4 day 1 and at cycle 7 day 1. Samples came from an open-label, multicenter, first-in-human phase I dose-escalation trial of ivuxolimab. The trial enrolled adults with locally advanced or metastatic head and neck squamous cell, hepatocellular, melanoma or renal cell carcinoma. Before TCR sequencing, CD4+ T cells and CD8+ T cells from peripheral blood were sorted into separate populations. About this clone itself: Its antigen target is currently unknown. Per-nucleotide qualities are absent, and no much larger clonotype sits a single base away.

Genomic DNA was extracted from sorted cells for sequencing of the TCRbeta CDR3 region. The immunoSEQ Assay was used for sequencing of TCRbeta CDR3 regions. Imported from immuneACCESS, the table was reduced by TCRdb to in-frame sequences with V and J called. These copies leave out some clones; in studies compared against another copy, an unresolved V gene accounts for under half, and the cause of the remainder is not known. Here the sample has 100,000 or so clones; less than 95% occur a single time. The ten largest clones take up about 0.29% of the sample. Study-wide conclusions, independent of this receptor: Low levels of normalized T-cell clonal expansion were also seen in some patients who did not respond. In the 0.1-3.0 mg/kg groups, partial responders were among the patients with the lowest normalized peripheral clonal expansion, particularly in CD8+ T cells. After ivuxolimab, more expanded clones were found on average in CD8+ T cells than in CD4+ T cells. Antigen specificity was not determined for the clonally expanded peripheral T cells. Clonal expansion of both CD4+ and CD8+ blood T cells was observed from baseline to week 6 at doses 0.1 to 3.0 mg/kg.

A distance of 10 bases separates the germline ends of V and J, which lose 5 bases and 0 bases respectively. The germline V gene provides CDR1 MNHEY and CDR2 SVGAGI. The CDR3 runs 15 amino acids, cysteine and phenylalanine included. This entry keeps only the CDR3 DNA: 45 bases, framed from base 1. The V gene is TRBV6-5 and the J gene is TRBJ1-4, with a tentative D gene TRBD1 over 6 matching bases. This receptor was taken from an adult with an advanced solid tumor such as melanoma, head and neck, liver or kidney cancer. Here the sequenced sample was CD4+ or CD8+ T cells sorted from blood, taken in a trial of the OX40 agonist ivuxolimab. The sequence in DNA is TGTGCCAGCAGTAAACAGGGTGCAACTAATGAAAAACTGTTTTTT. Translated, this gives CASSKQGATNEKLFF.